The 19 T cell receptor beta chains below were found in one sample sequenced in a study of radiotherapy plus CTLA-4 blockade in lung cancer. The data were produced by immunoSEQ multiplex PCR, yet TCRdb's version contains in-frame clones alone and is incomplete. The sample includes about 77,000 clones, under 75% of them seen just once. Material: peripheral blood, obtained from a patient treated with radiotherapy plus ipilimumab. These receptors all come from a human donor with non-small cell lung cancer whose response to radiotherapy plus ipilimumab could not be evaluated.

This chain joins TRBV9 and TRBJ2-3, with D maybe TRBD2 (6 bases). Germline CDR1 SGDLS, CDR2 YYNGEE. The V end lost 0 bases, the J end lost 4 bases, and 15 bases lay between the germline ends. The CDR3 spans 16 residues. CDR3 amino acids: CASSVGASEGPDTQYF. DNA of the CDR3: TGTGCCAGCAGCGTAGGGGCTAGCGAGGGACCAGATACGCAGTATTTT.

The chain couples TRBV19 to TRBJ1-6, with D unresolved. There are 15 residues in the CDR3. Germline CDR1 and CDR2: LNHDA and SQIVND (reference sequence). V was pared by 3 bases and J by 0 bases, with 6 bases between. The CDR3, as DNA: TGTGCCAGTAGTATCGGGGTCTCCTATAATTCACCCCTCCACTTT. This gives the protein CASSIGVSYNSPLHF. Together with reference TRBV19 and TRBJ1-6, the CDR3 gives the full variable domain: DGGITQSPKYLFRKEGQNVTLSCEQNLNHDAMYWYRQDPGQGLRLIYYSQIVNDFQKGDIAEGYSVSREKKESFPLTVTSAQKNPTAFYLCASSIGVSYNSPLHFGNGTRLTVT.

This chain links TRBV7-9 with TRBJ2-3; 9 bases are shared with TRBD2. Losses at the gene ends were 2 bases for V and 0 bases for J; bases not matched to a gene: 9. This CDR3 comprises 18 residues. Germline CDR1 is SEHNR and CDR2 is FQNEAQ (reference sequence). CDR3 in DNA: TGTGCCAGCAGCTTACGGCCTAGCGGGGTTAGAAGCACAGATACGCAGTATTTT. This sequence encodes CASSLRPSGVRSTDTQYF. Complete variable domain (other parts from reference TRBV7-9 and TRBJ2-3): DTGVSQNPRHKITKRGQNVTFRCDPISEHNRLYWYRQTLGQGPEFLTYFQNEAQLEKSRLLSDRFSAERPKGSFSTLEIQRTEQGDSAMYLCASSLRPSGVRSTDTQYFGPGTRLTVL.

The gene calls are TRBV6-6 and TRBJ2-1; D not resolved. This CDR3 contains 12 residues. V dropped 9 bases and J dropped 6 bases, with 12 bases sitting between them. Germline loops: CDR1 MNHNY, CDR2 SVGAGI (reference sequence). In DNA, the CDR3 is TGTGCCAGTGGGCCGAACCCCAATGAGCAGTTCTTC. It translates to CASGPNPNEQFF.

This clone was picked up a small number of times. V gene TRBV7-3 combines with J gene TRBJ1-6; weak D call: TRBD1 (5 bases). Germline assignment: CDR1 SGHTA and CDR2 FQGTGA. This CDR3 region has 16 residues. Trimming took off 2 bases at V and 2 bases at J, with 10 bases between the two ends. CDR3 protein: CASSLQGVTYNSPLHF. Written as DNA, the CDR3 is TGTGCCAGCAGCTTACAAGGGGTGACCTATAATTCACCCCTCCACTTT.

The chain links TRBV7-6 to TRBJ2-7; TRBD2 aligns across 10 bases. The CDR3 extends over 14 amino acids. V trimming: 5 bases; J trimming: 3 bases; junction bases outside the gene matches: 4. CDR1 is SGHVS and CDR2 is FNYEAQ in the germline V gene. The CDR3 sequence is CASSLGLADYEQYF. The CDR3 DNA sequence: TGTGCCAGCAGCCTTGGACTAGCGGACTACGAGCAGTACTTC.

J is TRBJ2-1 and V is TRBV7-9; 7 bases are shared with TRBD1. The ends lost 4 bases at V and 5 bases at J; junction bases unmatched: 8. The CDR3 is 15 residues long. The germline gives CDR1 SEHNR, CDR2 FQNEAQ (reference sequence). CDR3 bases: TGTGCCAGCAGCTCAGGACAGGTCTGGGACAATGAGCAGTTCTTC. It codes for CASSSGQVWDNEQFF.

The J gene is TRBJ1-2, the V gene TRBV5-6; no clear D gene. Deletions cut 0 bases from V and 8 bases from J, with 17 bases between. CDR1 is SGHDT, CDR2 YYEEEE, per germline. The CDR3 runs to 15 residues. CDR3 coding DNA: TGTGCCAGCAGCTTGGTATTCCGTCGGGTGTGGGGCTACACCTTC. Protein: CASSLVFRRVWGYTF. The whole variable domain, remainder taken from reference TRBV5-6 and TRBJ1-2, is DAGVTQSPTHLIKTRGQQVTLRCSPKSGHDTVSWYQQALGQGPQFIFQYYEEEERQRGNFPDRFSGHQFPNYSSELNVNALLLGDSALYLCASSLVFRRVWGYTFGSGTRLTVV.

In DNA, the CDR3 is TGTGCCAGCAGTGACCAGGGGGAAGAGACCCAGTACTTC. Amino acids: CASSDQGEETQYF. The J gene is TRBJ2-5, the V gene TRBV6-1; 7 positions agree with TRBD1. The CDR3 is made up of 13 amino acids. The germline V gene has CDR1 MNHNS and CDR2 SASEGT. V was pared by 3 bases and J by 3 bases, with 1 base of the junction left unmatched.

The chain couples TRBV30 to TRBJ1-3, with D uncertain. CDR1 is GTSNPN, CDR2 SVGIG, per germline (reference sequence). CDR3 length equals 15 residues. The V gene lost 4 bases and the J gene lost 0 bases, with 13 bases spanning the gap. This CDR3 reads CAWIPTTSSGNTIYF. The CDR3 DNA reads TGTGCCTGGATCCCCACGACTAGCTCTGGAAACACCATATATTTT.

The chain has TRBV10-2 and TRBJ2-4; TRBD2 aligns across 15 bases. Germline V gives CDR1 WSHSY, CDR2 SAAADI. The trim removed 8 bases at V and 9 bases at J, leaving 2 bases unmatched. This CDR3 contains 13 residues. This chain's CDR3 is CASLGLAGGIQYF. CDR3 coding DNA: TGCGCCAGCCTGGGACTAGCGGGAGGCATTCAGTACTTC.

This rearrangement joins TRBV10-3 to TRBJ1-4; D unresolved. Germline-derived CDR1 and CDR2 are ENHRY and SYGVKD. The CDR3 consists of 16 residues. V was shortened by 0 bases and J by 4 bases, with 12 bases between the two germline ends. The CDR3 here is CAISESPIRGNEKLFF. CDR3 nucleotides: TGTGCCATCAGTGAGTCTCCCATACGGGGTAATGAAAAACTGTTTTTT.

V and J are TRBV4-1 and TRBJ2-1; 9 positions agree with TRBD2. Losses at the gene ends were 4 bases for V and 2 bases for J; bases not matched to a gene: 6. The CDR3 totals 16 residues. From germline, CDR1 is MGHRA and CDR2 YSYEKL. CDR3 region: CASSPLGLAAYNEQFF. In DNA form, the CDR3 reads TGCGCCAGCAGCCCTCTGGGACTAGCAGCCTACAATGAGCAGTTCTTC.

This chain joins TRBV14 and TRBJ2-7; 8 bases are shared with TRBD1. Unmatched junction bases numbered 6, after V lost 6 bases and J lost 2 bases. This CDR3 contains 14 residues. Germline assignment: CDR1 SGHDN and CDR2 FVKESK. This CDR3 reads CASSNGQGAYEQYF. CDR3 nucleotides: TGTGCCAGCAGTAACGGACAGGGAGCCTACGAGCAGTACTTC.

This clone was counted only a few times. The V and J genes are TRBV11-2 and TRBJ2-6; no clear D. Trimming took off 6 bases at V and 0 bases at J, with 12 bases between the two ends. The CDR3 length is 16 residues. Germline lookup yields CDR1 SGHAT and CDR2 FQNNGV. The CDR3 reads CASSPLFRSGANVLTF. Here the CDR3 DNA reads TGTGCCAGCAGTCCACTTTTTCGCTCTGGGGCCAACGTCCTGACTTTC.

This clone was counted between two and nine times. The CDR3 sequence: CASSYSQWAGEQYF. Written as DNA, the CDR3 is TGTGCCAGCAGCTATTCCCAATGGGCTGGCGAGCAGTACTTC. The chain is built from TRBV7-9 and TRBJ2-7; D remains unclear. This CDR3 spans 14 amino acids. Germline lookup yields CDR1 SEHNR and CDR2 FQNEAQ (reference sequence). V was trimmed by 4 bases and J by 6 bases, leaving 16 bases between them.

The chain uses TRBV5-6 and TRBJ1-2; 9 bases align to TRBD1. Per the germline V gene, CDR1 is SGHDT and CDR2 is YYEEEE. The CDR3 totals 12 residues. J was trimmed by 7 bases and V by 4 bases; bases with no gene match: 2. The CDR3 is CASSQDRGGYTF. The CDR3 DNA reads as TGTGCCAGCAGCCAGGACAGGGGTGGCTACACCTTC.

The chain is built from TRBV5-4 and TRBJ1-1; possibly TRBD1 for D (5 bases). The germline V gene has CDR1 SGHNT and CDR2 YYREEE (reference sequence). Trimming removed 2 bases at V and 7 bases at J, with 9 bases between. This CDR3 is built from 12 residues. The CDR3 DNA follows: TGTGCCAGCAGCTTAAGACAGCGTGAAGCTTTCTTT. Its translation is CASSLRQREAFF.

The chain has TRBV7-9 and TRBJ1-5; TRBD1 is a possible D gene (5 bases). V was trimmed by 5 bases and J by 0 bases, leaving 8 bases between them. The V gene's germline CDR1 is SEHNR and CDR2 FQNEAQ (reference sequence). The CDR3 extends over 14 amino acids. The CDR3 region is CASSAGNSNQPQHF. CDR3 DNA: TGTGCCAGCAGCGCAGGGAATAGCAATCAGCCCCAGCATTTT.